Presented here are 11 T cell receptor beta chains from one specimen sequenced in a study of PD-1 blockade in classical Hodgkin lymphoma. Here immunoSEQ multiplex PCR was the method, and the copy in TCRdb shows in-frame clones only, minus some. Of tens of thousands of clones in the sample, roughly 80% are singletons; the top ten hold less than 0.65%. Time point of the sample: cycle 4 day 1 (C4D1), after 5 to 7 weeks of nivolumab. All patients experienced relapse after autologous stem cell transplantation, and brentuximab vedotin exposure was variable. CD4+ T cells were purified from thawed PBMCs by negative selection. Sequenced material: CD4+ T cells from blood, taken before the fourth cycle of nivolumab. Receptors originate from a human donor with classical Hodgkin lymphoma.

The CDR3: CASSPGDRGGETQYF. In nucleotides, the CDR3 is TGTGCCAGCAGTCCCGGGGACAGGGGGGGGGAGACCCAGTACTTC. The rearrangement joins TRBV27 to TRBJ2-5; 11 bases align to TRBD1. Germline loops: CDR1 MNHEY, CDR2 SMNVEV (reference sequence). The CDR3 spans 15 residues. The V segment lost 5 bases and the J segment 5 bases; nucleotides outside the gene matches: 7.

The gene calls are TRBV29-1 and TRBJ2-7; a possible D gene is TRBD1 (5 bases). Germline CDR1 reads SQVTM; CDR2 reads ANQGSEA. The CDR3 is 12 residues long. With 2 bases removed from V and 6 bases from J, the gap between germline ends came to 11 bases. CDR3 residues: CSVEYQGFEQYF. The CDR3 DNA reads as TGCAGCGTTGAATACCAGGGCTTCGAGCAGTACTTC.

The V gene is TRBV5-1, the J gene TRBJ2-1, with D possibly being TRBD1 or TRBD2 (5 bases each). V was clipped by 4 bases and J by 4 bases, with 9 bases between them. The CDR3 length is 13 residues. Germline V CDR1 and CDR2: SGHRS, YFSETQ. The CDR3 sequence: CASSPGPYNEQFF. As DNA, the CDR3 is TGCGCCAGCAGCCCGGGACCTTACAATGAGCAGTTCTTC.

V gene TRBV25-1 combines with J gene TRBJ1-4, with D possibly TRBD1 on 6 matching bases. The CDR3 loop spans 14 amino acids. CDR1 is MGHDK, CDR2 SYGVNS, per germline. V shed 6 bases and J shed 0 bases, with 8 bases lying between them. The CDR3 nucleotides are TGTGCCAGCAGACAGGGCCCAACTAATGAAAAACTGTTTTTT. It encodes CASRQGPTNEKLFF.

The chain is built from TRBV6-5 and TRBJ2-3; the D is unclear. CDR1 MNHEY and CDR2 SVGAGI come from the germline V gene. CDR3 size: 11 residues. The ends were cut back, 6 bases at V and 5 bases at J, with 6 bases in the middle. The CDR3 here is CASREEDTQYF. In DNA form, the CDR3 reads TGTGCCAGCAGGGAAGAAGATACGCAGTATTTT.

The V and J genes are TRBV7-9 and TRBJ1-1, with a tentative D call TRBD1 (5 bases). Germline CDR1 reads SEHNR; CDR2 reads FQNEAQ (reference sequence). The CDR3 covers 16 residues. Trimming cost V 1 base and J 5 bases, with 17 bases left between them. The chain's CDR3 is CASSLVSWGRWTEAFF. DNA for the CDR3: TGTGCCAGCAGCTTAGTGTCTTGGGGCCGGTGGACTGAAGCTTTCTTT.

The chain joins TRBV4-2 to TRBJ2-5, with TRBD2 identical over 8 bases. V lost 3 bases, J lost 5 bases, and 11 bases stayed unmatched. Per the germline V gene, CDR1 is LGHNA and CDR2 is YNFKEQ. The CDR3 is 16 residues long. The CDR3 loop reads CASSQTVAGGRETQYF. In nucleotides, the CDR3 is TGTGCCAGCAGCCAGACTGTGGCGGGGGGTCGGGAGACCCAGTACTTC.

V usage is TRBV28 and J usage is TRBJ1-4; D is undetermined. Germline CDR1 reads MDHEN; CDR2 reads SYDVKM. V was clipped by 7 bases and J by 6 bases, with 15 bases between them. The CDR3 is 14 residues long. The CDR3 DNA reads TGTGCCAGCACCTTAGGGAGGTGGGATGAAAAACTGTTTTTT. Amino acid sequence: CASTLGRWDEKLFF.

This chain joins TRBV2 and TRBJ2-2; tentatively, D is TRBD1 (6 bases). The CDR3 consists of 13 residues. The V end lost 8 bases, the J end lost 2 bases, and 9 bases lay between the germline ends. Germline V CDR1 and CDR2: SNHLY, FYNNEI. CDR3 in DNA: TGTGCCAGCTCGGGACATAACACCGGGGAGCTGTTTTTT. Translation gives CASSGHNTGELFF. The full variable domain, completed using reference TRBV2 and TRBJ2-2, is EPEVTQTPSHQVTQMGQEVILRCVPISNHLYFYWYRQILGQKVEFLVSFYNNEISEKSEIFDDQFSVERPDGSNFTLKIRSTKLEDSAMYFCASSGHNTGELFFGEGSRLTVL.

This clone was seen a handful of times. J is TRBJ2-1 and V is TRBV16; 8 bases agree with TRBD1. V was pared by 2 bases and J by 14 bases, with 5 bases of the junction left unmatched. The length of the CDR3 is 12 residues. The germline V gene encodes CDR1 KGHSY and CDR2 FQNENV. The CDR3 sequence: CASSQAGGEEFF. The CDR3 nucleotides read TGTGCCAGCAGCCAAGCAGGGGGCGAAGAGTTCTTC.

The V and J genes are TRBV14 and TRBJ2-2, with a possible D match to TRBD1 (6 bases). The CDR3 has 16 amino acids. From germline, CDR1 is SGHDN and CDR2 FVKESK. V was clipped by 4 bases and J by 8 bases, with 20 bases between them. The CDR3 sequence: CASSRRTAGSVGELFF. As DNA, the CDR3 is TGTGCCAGCAGCCGGCGGACAGCCGGCTCAGTGGGGGAGCTGTTTTTT.